This TCR beta chain was observed in a study of CD8+CD57+ T cells in acquired aplastic anemia listed by TCRdb under 2018. In terms of the full investigation: On average, sorted CD4+ and CD8+ cells yielded around 3.4 ug of extracted DNA, with a range of about 0.18 to 30 ug. CD8+CD57+ expansion was defined as frequency above the mean frequency observed in healthy subjects. Broader findings and caveats from the paper: No significant difference in CD8+ Simpson's diversity was found between patients and healthy controls (P=0.060). Roughly 30 CD8+ CDR3 sequences were shared between patients and controls but appeared highly expressed in patients and within their immunodominant clones.

The cysteine opens and the phenylalanine closes a CDR3 of 15 amino acids. The read is trimmed to its CDR3 DNA, 45 bases read in frame from base 1. The germline V and J ends show losses of 3 bases and 7 bases respectively, and no gene match explains 4 bases of the junction. This clonotype was seen repeatedly, ten times or more. The specificity of this receptor is unknown. No base-level quality is on record; no much larger clone is a single base apart. TCR beta VDJ combination and CDR3 sequence profiling used genomic DNA as the template. An Illumina HiSeq 2000 was the platform used for TCR repertoire sequencing. In the source study's methods: Repertoires were assessed using TRBV/TRBJ rearrangement plots, CDR3 size and DJ length profiles, and Simpson's diversity index. The immunodominant clone was defined as the most abundant DNA sequence in deep sequencing data. CDR3 amino acid sequences were screened for sharing across subjects and were compared with published repertoires and the VDJdb database. TCRdb redid the processing of the public reads, applying fastp at Q25 and MiXCR, and retained in-frame beta chains. Under each unique CDR3 protein, matching rows form one entry showing the most common genes and DNA. The authors' filters were not applied to this entry. This sample comprises more than 150,000 distinct CDR3 sequences, approximately 48% of them detected only once. Approximately 12% of the sample rests with the top ten.

Patients chosen for sequencing had shown expansion of CD8+CD57+ cells by flow cytometry. Every patient had a diagnosis of severe acquired aplastic anemia based on International Study of Aplastic Anemia and Agranulocytosis and Camitta criteria. Patients had received no therapy at the time of blood sampling. In this study, sorted CD4+ and CD8+ T cells from the blood of healthy subjects and of severe aplastic anemia patients had their TCR repertoires deep-sequenced. In the USA, patient enrollment took place under clinicaltrials.gov protocols 00001620, 01623167, 00001397, 00071045, 00081523 and 00961064. Ficoll-Paque density gradient centrifugation was used to isolate peripheral blood mononuclear cells. Before DNA extraction, CD4+ and CD8+ T cells were sorted by FACS or by magnetic beads.

The chain joins TRBV12-3 or TRBV12-4 to TRBJ1-4; TRBD1 aligns with 11 central bases. Sequencing was performed on sorted CD4+, CD8+, or CD8+CD57+ T cells (not recorded which) from PBMCs. This TCR came from a human donor with aplastic anemia. The DNA reads as follows: TGTGCCAGCAGTTTTCCCGGGACAGGGGGTGAAAAACTGTTTTTT. Its protein reads: CASSFPGTGGEKLFF.